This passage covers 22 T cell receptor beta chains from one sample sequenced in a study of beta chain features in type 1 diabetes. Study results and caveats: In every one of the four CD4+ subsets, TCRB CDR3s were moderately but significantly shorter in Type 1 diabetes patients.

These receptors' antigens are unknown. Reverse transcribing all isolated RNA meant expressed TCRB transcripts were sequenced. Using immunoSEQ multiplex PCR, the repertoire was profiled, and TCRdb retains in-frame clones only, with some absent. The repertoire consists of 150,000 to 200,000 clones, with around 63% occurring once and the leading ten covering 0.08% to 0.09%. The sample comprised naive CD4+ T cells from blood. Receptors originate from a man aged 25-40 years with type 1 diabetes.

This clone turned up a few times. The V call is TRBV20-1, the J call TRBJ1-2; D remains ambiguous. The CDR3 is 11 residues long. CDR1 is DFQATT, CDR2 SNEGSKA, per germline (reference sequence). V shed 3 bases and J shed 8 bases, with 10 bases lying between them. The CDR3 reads CSASFSQGYTF. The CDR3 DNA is TGCAGTGCTAGTTTCAGTCAGGGCTACACCTTC.

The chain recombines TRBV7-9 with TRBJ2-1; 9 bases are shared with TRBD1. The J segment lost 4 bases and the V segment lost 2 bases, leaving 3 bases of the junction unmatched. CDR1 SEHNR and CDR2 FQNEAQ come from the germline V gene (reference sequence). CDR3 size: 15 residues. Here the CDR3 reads CASSLRTGEYNEQFF. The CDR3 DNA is TGTGCCAGCAGCTTAAGGACAGGGGAATACAATGAGCAGTTCTTC.

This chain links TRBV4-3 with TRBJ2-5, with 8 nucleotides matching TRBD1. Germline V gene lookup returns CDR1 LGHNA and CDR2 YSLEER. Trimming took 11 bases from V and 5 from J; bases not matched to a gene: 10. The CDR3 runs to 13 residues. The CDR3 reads CASGQGLEETQYF. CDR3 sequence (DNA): TGCGCCTCAGGACAGGGTTTGGAGGAGACCCAGTACTTC.

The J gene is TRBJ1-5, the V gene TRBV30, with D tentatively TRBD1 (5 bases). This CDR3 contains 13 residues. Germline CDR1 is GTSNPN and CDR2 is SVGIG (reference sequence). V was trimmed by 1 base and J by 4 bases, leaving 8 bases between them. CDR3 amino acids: CAWSDRRNQPQHF. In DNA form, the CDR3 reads TGTGCCTGGAGTGACAGGCGGAATCAGCCCCAGCATTTT. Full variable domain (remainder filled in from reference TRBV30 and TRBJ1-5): SQTIHQWPATLVQPVGSPLSLECTVEGTSNPNLYWYRQAAGRGLQLLFYSVGIGQISSEVPQNLSASRPQDRQFILSSKKLLLSDSGFYLCAWSDRRNQPQHFGDGTRLSIL.

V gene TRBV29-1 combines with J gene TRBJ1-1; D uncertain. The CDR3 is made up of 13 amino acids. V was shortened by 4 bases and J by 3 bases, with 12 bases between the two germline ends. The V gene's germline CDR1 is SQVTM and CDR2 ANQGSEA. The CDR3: CSVGKHADTEAFF. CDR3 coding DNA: TGCAGCGTTGGTAAACATGCGGACACTGAAGCTTTCTTT. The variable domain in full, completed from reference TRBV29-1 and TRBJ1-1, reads SAVISQKPSRDICQRGTSLTIQCQVDSQVTMMFWYRQQPGQSLTLIATANQGSEATYESGFVIDKFPISRPNLTFSTLTVSNMSPEDSSIYLCSVGKHADTEAFFGQGTRLTVV.

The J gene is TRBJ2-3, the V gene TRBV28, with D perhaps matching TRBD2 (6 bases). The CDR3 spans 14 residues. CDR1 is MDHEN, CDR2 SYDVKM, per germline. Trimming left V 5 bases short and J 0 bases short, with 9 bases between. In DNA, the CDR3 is TGTGCCAGCAGTCCGAGCGGGAGCACAGATACGCAGTATTTT. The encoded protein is CASSPSGSTDTQYF.

This CDR3 is CAWRDSQETQYF. In DNA form, the CDR3 reads TGTGCCTGGAGGGACAGTCAAGAGACCCAGTACTTC. The chain has TRBV30 and TRBJ2-5, with D possibly matching TRBD1 (6 bases). The CDR3 runs 12 residues. CDR1 and CDR2 from the germline V gene are GTSNPN and SVGIG (reference sequence). Trimming shortened V by 3 bases and J by 2 bases, and 7 bases separated the two germline ends.

The CDR3 loop is CASSFWGNSPLHF. The DNA for the CDR3 is TGTGCCAGCAGCTTCTGGGGCAATTCACCCCTCCACTTT. This sequence joins TRBV9 and TRBJ1-6, with D perhaps matching TRBD1 (5 bases). Germline V CDR1 and CDR2: SGDLS, YYNGEE. The CDR3 covers 13 residues. V dropped 4 bases and J dropped 7 bases, with 9 bases sitting between them. Variable domain in full (rest from reference TRBV9 and TRBJ1-6): DSGVTQTPKHLITATGQRVTLRCSPRSGDLSVYWYQQSLDQGLQFLIQYYNGEERAKGNILERFSAQQFPDLHSELNLSSLELGDSALYFCASSFWGNSPLHFGNGTRLTVT.

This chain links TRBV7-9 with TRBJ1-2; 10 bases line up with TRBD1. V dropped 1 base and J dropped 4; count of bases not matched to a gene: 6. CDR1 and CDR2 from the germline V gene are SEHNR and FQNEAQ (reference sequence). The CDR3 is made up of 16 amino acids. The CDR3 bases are TGTGCCAGCAGCTTAGACCGGGACAGGGGAGGCTATGGCTACACCTTC. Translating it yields CASSLDRDRGGYGYTF.

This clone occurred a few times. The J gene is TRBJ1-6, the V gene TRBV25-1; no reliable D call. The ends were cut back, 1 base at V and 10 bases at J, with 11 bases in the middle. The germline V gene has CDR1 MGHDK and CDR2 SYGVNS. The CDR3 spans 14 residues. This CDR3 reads CASSESVRGSPLHF. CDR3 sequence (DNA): TGTGCCAGCAGTGAATCCGTCAGAGGATCACCCCTCCACTTT. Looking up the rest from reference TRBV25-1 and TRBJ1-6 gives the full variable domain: EADIYQTPRYLVIGTGKKITLECSQTMGHDKMYWYQQDPGMELHLIHYSYGVNSTEKGDLSSESTVSRIRTEHFPLTLESARPSHTSQYLCASSESVRGSPLHFGNGTRLTVT.

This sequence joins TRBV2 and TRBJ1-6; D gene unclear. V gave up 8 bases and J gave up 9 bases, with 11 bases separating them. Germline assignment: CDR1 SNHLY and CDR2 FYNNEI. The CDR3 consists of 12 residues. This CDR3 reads CASGVMTSPLHF. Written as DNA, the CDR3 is TGTGCCAGCGGAGTTATGACTTCACCCCTCCACTTT.

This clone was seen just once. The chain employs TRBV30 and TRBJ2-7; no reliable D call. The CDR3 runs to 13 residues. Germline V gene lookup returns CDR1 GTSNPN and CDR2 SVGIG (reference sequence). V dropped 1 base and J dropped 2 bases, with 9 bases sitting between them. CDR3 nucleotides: TGTGCCTGGAGTGACCCAGACACCTACGAGCAGTACTTC. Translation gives CAWSDPDTYEQYF.

CDR3 coding DNA: TGCAGCGGCATGGGACAGGGTCTAAACGAGCAGTACTTC. It encodes CSGMGQGLNEQYF. The J gene is TRBJ2-7, the V gene TRBV29-1; 9 bases fit TRBD1. This CDR3 comprises 13 residues. Trimming removed 7 bases from V and 5 bases from J; junction bases left unmatched: 9. From germline, CDR1 is SQVTM and CDR2 ANQGSEA.

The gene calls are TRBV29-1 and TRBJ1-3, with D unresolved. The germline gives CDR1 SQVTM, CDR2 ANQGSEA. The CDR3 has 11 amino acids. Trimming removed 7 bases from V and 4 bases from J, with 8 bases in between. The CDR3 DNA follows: TGCAGCGCCCGGGTAGGAAACACCATATATTTT. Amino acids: CSARVGNTIYF.

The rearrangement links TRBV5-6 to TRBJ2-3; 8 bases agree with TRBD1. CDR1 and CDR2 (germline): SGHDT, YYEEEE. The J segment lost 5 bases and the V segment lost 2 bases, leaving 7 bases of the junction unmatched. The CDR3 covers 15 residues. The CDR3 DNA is TGTGCCAGCAGCTTTGGACAGGGTATAGGAGATACGCAGTATTTT. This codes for CASSFGQGIGDTQYF.

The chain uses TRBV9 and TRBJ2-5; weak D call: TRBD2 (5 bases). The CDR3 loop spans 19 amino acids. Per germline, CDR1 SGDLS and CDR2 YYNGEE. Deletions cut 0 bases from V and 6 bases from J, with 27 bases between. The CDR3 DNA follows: TGTGCCAGCAGCGTAGGCCCGCTAAGGGTAGCGACTGGGGTGCAGACCCAGTACTTC. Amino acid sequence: CASSVGPLRVATGVQTQYF.

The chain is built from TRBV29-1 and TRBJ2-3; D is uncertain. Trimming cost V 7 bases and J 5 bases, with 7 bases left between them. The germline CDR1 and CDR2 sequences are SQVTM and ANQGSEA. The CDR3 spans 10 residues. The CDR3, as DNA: TGCAGCGCACTGCAAGATACGCAGTATTTT. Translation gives CSALQDTQYF.

CDR3 nucleotide sequence: TGTGCCACCAGCAGAGAAACCCTACAGAACCATGAGCAGTTCTTC. Amino acids: CATSRETLQNHEQFF. V usage is TRBV15 and J usage is TRBJ2-1; D unclear. The CDR3 is 15 amino acids. Germline CDR1 and CDR2: LNHNV and YYDKDF (reference sequence). With 0 bases removed from V and 8 bases from J, the gap between germline ends came to 14 bases. Combining the CDR3 with reference TRBV15 and TRBJ2-1 gives the whole variable domain DAMVIQNPRYQVTQFGKPVTLSCSQTLNHNVMYWYQQKSSQAPKLLFHYYDKDFNNEADTPDNFQSRRPNTSFCFLDIRSPGLGDTAMYLCATSRETLQNHEQFFGPGTRLTVL.

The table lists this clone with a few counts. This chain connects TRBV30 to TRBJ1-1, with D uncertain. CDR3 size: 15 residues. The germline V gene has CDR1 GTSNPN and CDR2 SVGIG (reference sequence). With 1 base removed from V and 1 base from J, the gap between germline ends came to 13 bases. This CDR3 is CAWSAGNRENTEAFF. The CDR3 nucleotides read TGTGCCTGGAGTGCGGGTAATCGTGAGAACACTGAAGCTTTCTTT.

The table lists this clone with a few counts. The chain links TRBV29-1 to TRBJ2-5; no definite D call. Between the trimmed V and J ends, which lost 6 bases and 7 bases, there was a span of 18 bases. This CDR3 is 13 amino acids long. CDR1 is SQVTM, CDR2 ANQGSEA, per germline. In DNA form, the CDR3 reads TGCAGCGTCGACACGGCCGTGATGTTGACCCAGTACTTC. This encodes CSVDTAVMLTQYF.

CDR3 amino acids: CASSPWTANTEAFF. The CDR3, as DNA: TGTGCCAGCAGCCCCTGGACGGCCAACACTGAAGCTTTCTTT. The chain has TRBV7-2 and TRBJ1-1, with D unresolved. The CDR3 totals 14 residues. Germline V lookup: CDR1 SGHTA, CDR2 FQGNSA. V dropped 5 bases and J dropped 2 bases, with 12 bases sitting between them.

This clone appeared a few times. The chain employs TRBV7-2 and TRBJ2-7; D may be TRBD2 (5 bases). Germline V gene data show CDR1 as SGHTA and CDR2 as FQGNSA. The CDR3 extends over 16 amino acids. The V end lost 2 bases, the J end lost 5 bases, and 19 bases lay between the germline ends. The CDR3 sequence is CASSLTLGGRTHEQYF. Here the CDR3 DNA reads TGTGCCAGCAGCTTAACCCTAGGAGGCAGGACCCACGAGCAGTACTTC.